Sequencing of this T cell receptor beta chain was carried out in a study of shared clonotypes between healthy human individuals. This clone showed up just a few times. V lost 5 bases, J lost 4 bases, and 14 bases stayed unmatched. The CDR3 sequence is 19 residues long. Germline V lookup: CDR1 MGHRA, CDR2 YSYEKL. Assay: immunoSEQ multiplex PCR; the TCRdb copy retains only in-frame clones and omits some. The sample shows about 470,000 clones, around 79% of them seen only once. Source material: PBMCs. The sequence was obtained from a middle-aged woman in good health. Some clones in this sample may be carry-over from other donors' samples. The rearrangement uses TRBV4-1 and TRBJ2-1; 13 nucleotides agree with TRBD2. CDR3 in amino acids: CASSALTSGRALGYNEQFF. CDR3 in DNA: TGCGCCAGCAGCGCTCTTACTAGCGGGAGGGCCCTCGGGTACAATGAGCAGTTCTTC.